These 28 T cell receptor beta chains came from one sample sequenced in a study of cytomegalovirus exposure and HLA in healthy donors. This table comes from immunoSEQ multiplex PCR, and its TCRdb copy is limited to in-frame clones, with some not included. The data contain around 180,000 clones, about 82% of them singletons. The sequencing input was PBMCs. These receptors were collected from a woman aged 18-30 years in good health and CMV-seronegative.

The DNA for the CDR3 is TGTGCCAGCAGACTTAGACAGGCCGACACCGGGGAGCTGTTTTTT. Its protein product is CASRLRQADTGELFF. This chain uses TRBV6-1 with TRBJ2-2, with a possible D match to TRBD1 (6 bases). The germline V and J ends were trimmed by 6 bases and 3 bases, with 14 bases remaining between them. The CDR3 is 15 amino acids. The V gene's germline CDR1 is MNHNS and CDR2 SASEGT.

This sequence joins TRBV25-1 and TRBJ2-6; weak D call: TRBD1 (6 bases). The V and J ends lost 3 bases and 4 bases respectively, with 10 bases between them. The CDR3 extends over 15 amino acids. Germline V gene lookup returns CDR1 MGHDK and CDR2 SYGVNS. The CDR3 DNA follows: TGTGCCAGCAGTGATACAGGGTCCGGGGCCAACGTCCTGACTTTC. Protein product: CASSDTGSGANVLTF.

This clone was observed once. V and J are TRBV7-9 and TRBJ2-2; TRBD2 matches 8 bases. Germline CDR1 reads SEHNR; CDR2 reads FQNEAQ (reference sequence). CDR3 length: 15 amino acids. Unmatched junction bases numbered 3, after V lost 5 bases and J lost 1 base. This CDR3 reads CASSPGLVNTGELFF. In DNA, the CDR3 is TGTGCCAGCAGCCCGGGACTAGTGAACACCGGGGAGCTGTTTTTT.

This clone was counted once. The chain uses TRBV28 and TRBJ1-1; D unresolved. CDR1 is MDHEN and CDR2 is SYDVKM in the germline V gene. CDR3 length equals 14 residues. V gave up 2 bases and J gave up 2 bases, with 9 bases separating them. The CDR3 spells CASSLPYSNTEAFF. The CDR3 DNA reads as TGTGCCAGCAGTTTACCCTACAGCAACACTGAAGCTTTCTTT. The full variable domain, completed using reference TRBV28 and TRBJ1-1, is DVKVTQSSRYLVKRTGEKVFLECVQDMDHENMFWYRQDPGLGLRLIYFSYDVKMKEKGDIPEGYSVSREKKERFSLILESASTNQTSMYLCASSLPYSNTEAFFGQGTRLTVV.

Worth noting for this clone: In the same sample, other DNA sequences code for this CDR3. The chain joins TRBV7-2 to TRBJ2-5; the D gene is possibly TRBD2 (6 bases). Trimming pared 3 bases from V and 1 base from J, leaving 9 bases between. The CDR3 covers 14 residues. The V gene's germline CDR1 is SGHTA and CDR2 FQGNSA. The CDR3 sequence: CASSLQAGQETQYF. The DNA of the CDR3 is TGTGCCAGCAGCTTGCAAGCGGGCCAAGAGACCCAGTACTTC.

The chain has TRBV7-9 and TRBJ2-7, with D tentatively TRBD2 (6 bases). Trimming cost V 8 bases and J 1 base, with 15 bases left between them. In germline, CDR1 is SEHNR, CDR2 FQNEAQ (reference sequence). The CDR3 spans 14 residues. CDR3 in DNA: TGTGCCAGCTCTAGCGAGCCAAGGTCCTACGAGCAGTACTTC. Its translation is CASSSEPRSYEQYF. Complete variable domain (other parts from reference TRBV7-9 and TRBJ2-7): DTGVSQNPRHKITKRGQNVTFRCDPISEHNRLYWYRQTLGQGPEFLTYFQNEAQLEKSRLLSDRFSAERPKGSFSTLEIQRTEQGDSAMYLCASSSEPRSYEQYFGPGTRLTVT.

The CDR3 DNA follows: TGTGCCTGGAACGGCGTGGGGGGTGGCAATCAGCCCCAGCATTTT. This sequence encodes CAWNGVGGGNQPQHF. The chain joins TRBV30 to TRBJ1-5; perhaps TRBD1 as D (5 bases). From germline, CDR1 is GTSNPN and CDR2 SVGIG (reference sequence). This CDR3 comprises 15 residues. Trimming pared 4 bases from V and 2 bases from J, leaving 15 bases between.

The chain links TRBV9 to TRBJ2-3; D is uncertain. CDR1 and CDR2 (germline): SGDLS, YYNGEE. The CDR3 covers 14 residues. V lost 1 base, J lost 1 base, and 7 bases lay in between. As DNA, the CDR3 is TGTGCCAGCAGCGTATTGGCGGGCACAGATACGCAGTATTTT. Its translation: CASSVLAGTDTQYF.

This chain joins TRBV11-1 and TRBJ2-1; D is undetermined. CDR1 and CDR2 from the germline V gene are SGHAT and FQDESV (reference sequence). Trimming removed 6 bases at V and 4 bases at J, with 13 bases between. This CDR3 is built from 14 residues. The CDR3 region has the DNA TGTGCCAGCAGGGCCAAAGGCGGATACAATGAGCAGTTCTTC. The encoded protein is CASRAKGGYNEQFF.

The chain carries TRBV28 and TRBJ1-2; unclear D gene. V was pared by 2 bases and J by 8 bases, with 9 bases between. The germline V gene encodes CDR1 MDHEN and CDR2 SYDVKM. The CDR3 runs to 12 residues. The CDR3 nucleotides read TGTGCCAGCAGTTTAGGTCCCAGGGGCTACACCTTC. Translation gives CASSLGPRGYTF.

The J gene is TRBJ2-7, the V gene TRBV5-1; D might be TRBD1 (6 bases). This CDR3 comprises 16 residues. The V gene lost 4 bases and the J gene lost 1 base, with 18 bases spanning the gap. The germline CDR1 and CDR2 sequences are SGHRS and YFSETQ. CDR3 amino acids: CASSPETQTGSYEQYF. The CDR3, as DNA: TGCGCCAGCAGCCCCGAAACCCAGACAGGATCCTACGAGCAGTACTTC. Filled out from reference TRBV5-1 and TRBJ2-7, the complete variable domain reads KAGVTQTPRYLIKTRGQQVTLSCSPISGHRSVSWYQQTPGQGLQFLFEYFSETQRNKGNFPGRFSGRQFSNSRSEMNVSTLELGDSALYLCASSPETQTGSYEQYFGPGTRLTVT.

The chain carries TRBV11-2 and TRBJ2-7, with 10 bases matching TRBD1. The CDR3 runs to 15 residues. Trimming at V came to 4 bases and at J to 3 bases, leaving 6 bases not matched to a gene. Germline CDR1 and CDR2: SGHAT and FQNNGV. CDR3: CASSWDRGSHYEQYF. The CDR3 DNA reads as TGTGCCAGCAGCTGGGACAGGGGATCCCACTACGAGCAGTACTTC. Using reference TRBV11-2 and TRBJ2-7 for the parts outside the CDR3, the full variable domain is EAGVAQSPRYKIIEKRQSVAFWCNPISGHATLYWYQQILGQGPKLLIQFQNNGVVDDSQLPKDRFSAERLKGVDSTLKIQPAKLEDSAVYLCASSWDRGSHYEQYFGPGTRLTVT.

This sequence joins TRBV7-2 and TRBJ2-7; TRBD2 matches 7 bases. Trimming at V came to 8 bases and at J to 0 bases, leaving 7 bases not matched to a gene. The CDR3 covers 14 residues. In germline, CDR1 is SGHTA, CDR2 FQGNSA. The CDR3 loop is CASRRGGSSYEQYF. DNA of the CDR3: TGTGCCAGCCGCCGGGGCGGGAGCTCCTACGAGCAGTACTTC.

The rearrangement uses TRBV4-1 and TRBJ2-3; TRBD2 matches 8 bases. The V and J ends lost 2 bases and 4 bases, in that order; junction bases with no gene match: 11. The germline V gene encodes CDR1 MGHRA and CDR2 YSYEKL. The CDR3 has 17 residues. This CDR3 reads CASSQMAAGGAPDTQYF. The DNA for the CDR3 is TGCGCCAGCAGCCAAATGGCGGCCGGGGGGGCCCCAGATACGCAGTATTTT.

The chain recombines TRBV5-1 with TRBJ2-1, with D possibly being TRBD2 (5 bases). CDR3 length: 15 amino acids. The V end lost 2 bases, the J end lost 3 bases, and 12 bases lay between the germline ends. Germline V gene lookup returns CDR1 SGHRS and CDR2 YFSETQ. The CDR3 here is CASSFRRVFYNEQFF. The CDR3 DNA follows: TGCGCCAGCAGCTTCAGGCGGGTTTTCTACAATGAGCAGTTCTTC.

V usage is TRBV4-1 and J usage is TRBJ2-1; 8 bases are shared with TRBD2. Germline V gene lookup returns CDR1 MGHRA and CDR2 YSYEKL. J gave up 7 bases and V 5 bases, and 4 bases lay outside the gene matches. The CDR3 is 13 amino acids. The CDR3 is CASSVGGVNEQFF. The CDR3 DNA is TGCGCCAGCAGCGTCGGGGGGGTTAATGAGCAGTTCTTC.

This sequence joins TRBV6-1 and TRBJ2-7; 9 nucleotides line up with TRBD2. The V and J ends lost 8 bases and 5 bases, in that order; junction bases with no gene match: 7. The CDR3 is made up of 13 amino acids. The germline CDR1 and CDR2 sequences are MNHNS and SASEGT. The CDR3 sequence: CASGWTSANEQYF. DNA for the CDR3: TGTGCCAGCGGGTGGACTAGCGCCAACGAGCAGTACTTC.

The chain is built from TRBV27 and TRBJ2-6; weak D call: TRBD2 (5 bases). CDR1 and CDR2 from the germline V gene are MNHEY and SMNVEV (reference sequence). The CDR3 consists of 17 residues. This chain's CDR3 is CVEEALSAPSGANVLTF. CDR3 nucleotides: TGTGTCGAGGAGGCCCTTAGCGCGCCTTCTGGGGCCAACGTCCTGACTTTC.

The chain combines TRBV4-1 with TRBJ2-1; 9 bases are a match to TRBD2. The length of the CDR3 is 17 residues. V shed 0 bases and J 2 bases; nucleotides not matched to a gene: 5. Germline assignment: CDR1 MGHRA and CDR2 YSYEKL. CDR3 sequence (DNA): TGCGCCAGCAGCCAAGATAAGGCTAGCGGGACCTACAATGAGCAGTTCTTC. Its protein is CASSQDKASGTYNEQFF.

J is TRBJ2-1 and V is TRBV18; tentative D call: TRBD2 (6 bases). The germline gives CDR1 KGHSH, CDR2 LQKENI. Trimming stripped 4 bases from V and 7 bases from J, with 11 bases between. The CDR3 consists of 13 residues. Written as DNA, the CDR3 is TGTGCCAGCTCACACCCGGGGAGGAATGAGCAGTTCTTC. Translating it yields CASSHPGRNEQFF. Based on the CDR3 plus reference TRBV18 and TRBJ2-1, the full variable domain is NAGVMQNPRHLVRRRGQEARLRCSPMKGHSHVYWYRQLPEEGLKFMVYLQKENIIDESGMPKERFSAEFPKEGPSILRIQQVVRGDSAAYFCASSHPGRNEQFFGPGTRLTVL.

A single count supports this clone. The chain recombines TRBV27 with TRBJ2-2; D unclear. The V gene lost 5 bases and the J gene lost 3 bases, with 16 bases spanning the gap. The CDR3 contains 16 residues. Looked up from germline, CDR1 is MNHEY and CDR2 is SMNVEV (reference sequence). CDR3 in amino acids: CASSPPVFPYTGELFF. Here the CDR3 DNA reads TGTGCCAGCAGTCCCCCCGTATTTCCTTACACCGGGGAGCTGTTTTTT.

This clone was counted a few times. The CDR3 here is CACSRRAGEFWQPQHF. The CDR3 coding sequence is TGTGCCTGCTCCAGGCGGGCAGGGGAGTTCTGGCAGCCCCAGCATTTT. The chain is built from TRBV30 and TRBJ1-5; the D gene is possibly TRBD1 (6 bases). Per germline, CDR1 GTSNPN and CDR2 SVGIG (reference sequence). The V and J ends lost 6 bases and 7 bases respectively, with 25 bases between them. The CDR3 loop spans 16 amino acids.

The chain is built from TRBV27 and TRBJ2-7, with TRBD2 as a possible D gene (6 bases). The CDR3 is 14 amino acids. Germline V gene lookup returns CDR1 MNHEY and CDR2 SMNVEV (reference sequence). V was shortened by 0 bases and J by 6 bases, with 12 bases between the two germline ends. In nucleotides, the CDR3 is TGTGCCAGCAGTTTATCCGGCGGGACCCGCGAGCAGTACTTC. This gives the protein CASSLSGGTREQYF.

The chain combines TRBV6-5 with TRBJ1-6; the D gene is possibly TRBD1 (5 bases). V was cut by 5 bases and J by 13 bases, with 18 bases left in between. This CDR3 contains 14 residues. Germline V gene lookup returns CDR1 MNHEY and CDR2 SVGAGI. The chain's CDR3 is CASSPRGEASPLHF. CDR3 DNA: TGTGCCAGCAGTCCTCGGGGGGAGGCAAGTCCCCTCCACTTT.

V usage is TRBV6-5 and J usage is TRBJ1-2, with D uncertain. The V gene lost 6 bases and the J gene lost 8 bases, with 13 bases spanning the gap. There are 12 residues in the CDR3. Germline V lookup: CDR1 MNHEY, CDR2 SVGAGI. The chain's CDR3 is CASSPASGGYTF. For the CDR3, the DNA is TGTGCCAGCAGCCCAGCCTCAGGAGGCTACACCTTC.

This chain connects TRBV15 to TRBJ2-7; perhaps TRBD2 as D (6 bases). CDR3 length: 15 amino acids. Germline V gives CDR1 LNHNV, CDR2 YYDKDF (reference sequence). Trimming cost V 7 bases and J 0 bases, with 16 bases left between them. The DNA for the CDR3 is TGTGCCACCACACCCCGGGAGCCCCGCTCCTACGAGCAGTACTTC. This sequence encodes CATTPREPRSYEQYF. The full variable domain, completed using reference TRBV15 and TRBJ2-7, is DAMVIQNPRYQVTQFGKPVTLSCSQTLNHNVMYWYQQKSSQAPKLLFHYYDKDFNNEADTPDNFQSRRPNTSFCFLDIRSPGLGDTAMYLCATTPREPRSYEQYFGPGTRLTVT.

CDR3 protein: CSVGNVGGEQYF. The DNA of the CDR3 is TGCAGCGTCGGCAACGTGGGGGGGGAGCAGTACTTC. The chain uses TRBV29-1 and TRBJ2-7; 7 bases map to TRBD2. Germline CDR1 reads SQVTM; CDR2 reads ANQGSEA. The V segment lost 6 bases and the J segment 7 bases; nucleotides outside the gene matches: 9. This CDR3 has 12 amino acids.

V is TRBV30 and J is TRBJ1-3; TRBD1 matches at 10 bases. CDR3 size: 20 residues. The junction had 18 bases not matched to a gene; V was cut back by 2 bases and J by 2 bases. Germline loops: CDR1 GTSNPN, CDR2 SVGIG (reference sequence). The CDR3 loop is CAWSMPRGQGKVPAGNTIYF. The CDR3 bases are TGTGCCTGGAGTATGCCTCGGGGACAGGGGAAGGTCCCGGCTGGAAACACCATATATTTT. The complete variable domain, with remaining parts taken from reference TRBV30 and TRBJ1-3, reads SQTIHQWPATLVQPVGSPLSLECTVEGTSNPNLYWYRQAAGRGLQLLFYSVGIGQISSEVPQNLSASRPQDRQFILSSKKLLLSDSGFYLCAWSMPRGQGKVPAGNTIYFGEGSWLTVV.